The 18 T cell receptor beta chains reported below all come from one sample, sequenced in a study of blood T cell repertoires in COVID-19. Profiling relied on immunoSEQ multiplex PCR, and the TCRdb table lists in-frame clones only, not all of them. The sample consists of 120,000 or so clones, less than 90% of them appearing once. What was sequenced was PBMCs or T cells enriched from blood (not recorded which). The receptors derive from a woman aged 25 to 45 who had recovered from COVID-19.

The chain links TRBV28 to TRBJ1-5; D remains ambiguous. The CDR3 consists of 17 residues. Trimming removed 6 bases from V and 2 bases from J, with 20 bases in between. Germline assignment: CDR1 MDHEN and CDR2 SYDVKM. In DNA form, the CDR3 reads TGTGCCAGCAGCCTCTTTCAATTCGGCGGGGGCAATCAGCCCCAGCATTTT. Protein sequence: CASSLFQFGGGNQPQHF.

This chain joins TRBV5-4 and TRBJ2-3; 9 nucleotides align to TRBD2. Germline loops: CDR1 SGHNT, CDR2 YYREEE (reference sequence). V lost 2 bases to trimming and J lost 1 base; unmatched junction nucleotides: 2. The CDR3 totals 15 residues. CDR3 DNA sequence: TGTGCCAGCAGCTTCATAGCGGGAGGCACAGATACGCAGTATTTT. Its translation is CASSFIAGGTDTQYF.

V and J are TRBV14 and TRBJ1-4, with D perhaps matching TRBD1 (6 bases). The CDR3 is made up of 17 amino acids. Germline CDR1 and CDR2: SGHDN and FVKESK. The germline V and J ends were trimmed by 3 bases and 8 bases, with 22 bases remaining between them. The CDR3 spells CASSQFGRGASKEKLFF. For the CDR3, the DNA is TGTGCCAGCAGCCAGTTTGGACGGGGGGCGTCGAAAGAAAAACTGTTTTTT. The complete variable domain, with remaining parts taken from reference TRBV14 and TRBJ1-4, reads EAGVTQFPSHSVIEKGQTVTLRCDPISGHDNLYWYRRVMGKEIKFLLHFVKESKQDESGMPNNRFLAERTGGTYSTLKVQPAELEDSGVYFCASSQFGRGASKEKLFFGSGTQLSVL.

The chain is built from TRBV28 and TRBJ2-4; D may be TRBD2 (5 bases). This CDR3 is built from 14 residues. The germline gives CDR1 MDHEN, CDR2 SYDVKM. Trimming pared 2 bases from V and 1 base from J, leaving 6 bases between. CDR3 sequence reads: CASSLPGAKNIQYF. DNA of the CDR3: TGTGCCAGCAGTTTACCGGGGGCCAAAAACATTCAGTACTTC.

The gene calls are TRBV2 and TRBJ2-2; D is unclear. Trimming removed 6 bases at V and 5 bases at J, with 10 bases between. Germline loops: CDR1 SNHLY, CDR2 FYNNEI. The CDR3 is 13 residues long. CDR3 sequence (DNA): TGTGCCAGCAGCCTGCCCTATACCGGGGAGCTGTTTTTT. It codes for CASSLPYTGELFF.

The gene calls are TRBV4-1 and TRBJ1-2; a possible D gene is TRBD1 (6 bases). This CDR3 is built from 17 residues. Deletions cut 3 bases from V and 1 base from J, with 18 bases between. The germline V gene encodes CDR1 MGHRA and CDR2 YSYEKL. The CDR3 protein is CASSQTGSAEINYGYTF. DNA of the CDR3: TGCGCCAGCAGCCAGACAGGATCAGCCGAAATTAACTATGGCTACACCTTC.

This clone showed up just a few times. V is TRBV2 and J is TRBJ2-3; D gene ambiguous. This CDR3 has 14 residues. The V gene lost 2 bases and the J gene lost 0 bases, with 6 bases spanning the gap. Germline values: CDR1 SNHLY, CDR2 FYNNEI. CDR3 nucleotides: TGTGCCAGCAGTGAAAACCAGAGCACAGATACGCAGTATTTT. The encoded protein is CASSENQSTDTQYF.

The J gene is TRBJ2-1, the V gene TRBV21-1; TRBD2, the table's D call, was not compared with the DNA. TRBV21-1 is designated a pseudogene. The CDR3 spans 18 residues. In DNA, the CDR3 is TGTGCCAGCAGCAAAGGGGGACTAGCGGGAAACGACGACAATGAGCAGTTCTTC. Amino acid sequence: CASSKGGLAGNDDNEQFF.

J is TRBJ2-1 and V is TRBV11-3; TRBD2 matches at 7 bases. The CDR3 extends over 15 amino acids. V trimming: 5 bases; J trimming: 0 bases; junction bases outside the gene matches: 4. Per the germline V gene, CDR1 is SGHNT and CDR2 is YENEEA. CDR3 loop: CASSPGLVSYNEQFF. CDR3 DNA: TGTGCCAGCAGCCCCGGACTAGTCTCCTACAATGAGCAGTTCTTC.

The rearrangement joins TRBV19 to TRBJ1-2, with 10 bases matching TRBD1. V lost 9 bases and J lost 1; bases outside the gene matches: 8. Germline values: CDR1 LNHDA, CDR2 SQIVND (reference sequence). The CDR3 covers 15 residues. In nucleotides, the CDR3 is TGTGCCAGCGCTCCCGGGACAGGGGTTAACTATGGCTACACCTTC. As protein: CASAPGTGVNYGYTF. The whole variable domain, filled in from reference TRBV19 and TRBJ1-2, reads DGGITQSPKYLFRKEGQNVTLSCEQNLNHDAMYWYRQDPGQGLRLIYYSQIVNDFQKGDIAEGYSVSREKKESFPLTVTSAQKNPTAFYLCASAPGTGVNYGYTFGSGTRLTVV.

V is TRBV29-1 and J is TRBJ1-1; no clear D gene. V was trimmed by 7 bases and J by 7 bases, leaving 16 bases between them. The CDR3 sequence is 12 residues long. CDR1 and CDR2 (germline): SQVTM, ANQGSEA. The CDR3 protein is CSDDMPVGEAFF. The CDR3 DNA sequence: TGCAGCGACGACATGCCAGTAGGTGAAGCTTTCTTT.

The chain links TRBV15 to TRBJ2-2; tentative D call: TRBD2 (6 bases). Germline V gene lookup returns CDR1 LNHNV and CDR2 YYDKDF (reference sequence). The V end lost 7 bases, the J end lost 1 base, and 10 bases lay between the germline ends. This CDR3 spans 14 amino acids. The CDR3 DNA is TGTGCCACCACCTCGGGACTGAACACCGGGGAGCTGTTTTTT. This sequence encodes CATTSGLNTGELFF. Full variable domain (remainder filled in from reference TRBV15 and TRBJ2-2): DAMVIQNPRYQVTQFGKPVTLSCSQTLNHNVMYWYQQKSSQAPKLLFHYYDKDFNNEADTPDNFQSRRPNTSFCFLDIRSPGLGDTAMYLCATTSGLNTGELFFGEGSRLTVL.

This chain links TRBV4-1 with TRBJ1-5, with 8 bases that match TRBD1. V gave up 4 bases and J gave up 5 bases; unmatched junction bases: 10. The CDR3 is 16 amino acids. Germline V CDR1 and CDR2: MGHRA, YSYEKL. CDR3 in amino acids: CASSRTGPIEDQPQHF. The DNA for the CDR3 is TGCGCCAGCAGCCGGACAGGGCCAATCGAGGATCAGCCCCAGCATTTT.

J is TRBJ1-1 and V is TRBV7-9; TRBD1 might be the D (6 bases). Germline CDR1 reads SEHNR; CDR2 reads FQNEAQ (reference sequence). CDR3 length equals 17 residues. Trimming stripped 7 bases from V and 4 bases from J, with 25 bases between. CDR3 sequence reads: CASTQRSAGVRGTEAFF. In nucleotides, the CDR3 is TGTGCCAGCACCCAACGGTCGGCAGGGGTAAGGGGCACTGAAGCTTTCTTT. Supplemented by reference TRBV7-9 and TRBJ1-1, the full variable domain reads DTGVSQNPRHKITKRGQNVTFRCDPISEHNRLYWYRQTLGQGPEFLTYFQNEAQLEKSRLLSDRFSAERPKGSFSTLEIQRTEQGDSAMYLCASTQRSAGVRGTEAFFGQGTRLTVV.

This sequence joins TRBV15 and TRBJ1-6; D may be TRBD1 (5 bases). V shed 0 bases and J shed 9 bases, with 9 bases lying between them. Germline CDR1 is LNHNV and CDR2 is YYDKDF (reference sequence). There are 14 residues in the CDR3. For the CDR3, the DNA is TGTGCCACCAGCAGAGATACGGGGGGTTCACCCCTCCACTTT. Protein sequence: CATSRDTGGSPLHF.

The J gene is TRBJ1-6, the V gene TRBV18; 9 nucleotides match TRBD1. Germline assignment: CDR1 KGHSH and CDR2 LQKENI. V was clipped by 3 bases and J by 0 bases; unmatched bases: 6. This CDR3 spans 18 amino acids. In DNA form, the CDR3 reads TGTGCCAGCTCACCGGGGACAGGGCGCGGCTCCTATAATTCACCCCTCCACTTT. This translates into CASSPGTGRGSYNSPLHF.

This rearrangement joins TRBV12-3 or TRBV12-4 to TRBJ1-1; no firm D call. V lost 3 bases and J 5 bases, leaving 10 bases between the germline ends. The CDR3 extends over 13 amino acids. The CDR3: CASSFGGGTEAFF. The CDR3 DNA follows: TGTGCCAGCAGTTTCGGAGGAGGAACTGAAGCTTTCTTT.

This chain joins TRBV27 and TRBJ1-2; 7 positions match TRBD1. Trimming removed 5 bases from V and 1 base from J; junction bases left unmatched: 7. Germline V gives CDR1 MNHEY, CDR2 SMNVEV (reference sequence). The CDR3 loop spans 15 amino acids. CDR3 sequence (DNA): TGTGCCAGCAGTAGAAACAGGGGCAATAACTATGGCTACACCTTC. It is translated as CASSRNRGNNYGYTF.